The 20 T cell receptor beta chains below all came from one sample that was sequenced in a study of tumor-infiltrating lymphocytes in primary liver carcinoma. The template, roughly 0.45 ug total RNA, yielded TCR beta cDNA made with a constant-region primer. Three rounds of nested multiplex PCR with slightly modified ARM-PCR produced TCR beta libraries. The first two PCR rounds, around 10 cycles each, used TRBV1-TRBV30 forward primers and a C-beta reverse primer. TCRdb called the multiplex PCR reads again in MiXCR, with one record for every CDR3 protein. The sample yields more than 60,000 distinct CDR3 sequences, about 70% seen once. Starting material for RNA and DNA co-extraction consisted of about 20-30 mg of unsorted bulk tissue. Sequenced: liver tumor tissue from sampling region 4. The subset here: tumor region T4, right-lateral pole. These receptors came from a man aged 35 to 55 with primary liver carcinoma and hepatitis B virus infection.

This clonotype was picked up one time. Germline is not matched at one junction end, which may reflect a read error. This chain joins TRBV12-3 or TRBV12-4 and TRBJ2-1, with D maybe TRBD2 (5 bases). There are 13 residues in the CDR3. In nucleotides, the CDR3 is TGTGCCAGCAGTCCGGGGTCTAACAATGAGCAGTTGTTC. It encodes CASSPGSNNEQLF.

On this clonotype: At one of its ends the junction is not consistent with the germline gene, which may arise from a read error. The CDR3 here is CASSAGQGAEELFF. The CDR3 DNA reads as TGTGCCAGCAGCGCCGGACAGGGGGCCGAGGAGCTGTTTTTT. The chain employs TRBV5-1 and TRBJ2-2; TRBD1 aligns across 11 bases. The CDR3 covers 14 residues. Per the germline V gene, CDR1 is SGHRS and CDR2 is YFSETQ. Together with reference TRBV5-1 and TRBJ2-2, the CDR3 gives the full variable domain: KAGVTQTPRYLIKTRGQQVTLSCSPISGHRSVSWYQQTPGQGLQFLFEYFSETQRNKGNFPGRFSGRQFSNSRSEMNVSTLELGDSALYLCASSAGQGAEELFFGEGSRLTVL.

The J gene is TRBJ1-5, the V gene TRBV19; no firm D call. The CDR3 totals 13 residues. Germline V CDR1 and CDR2: LNHDA, SQIVND (reference sequence). V shed 6 bases and J shed 7 bases, with 13 bases lying between them. The CDR3 region is CASSGDFSQPQHF. The CDR3 DNA sequence: TGTGCCAGTAGCGGGGATTTTAGCCAGCCCCAGCATTTT.

The gene calls are TRBV20-1 and TRBJ2-7; D could derive from TRBD1 or TRBD2 (5 bases each). Germline loops: CDR1 DFQATT, CDR2 SNEGSKA (reference sequence). Trimming left V 6 bases short and J 9 bases short, with 18 bases between. CDR3 length: 12 residues. The CDR3 nucleotides are TGCAGTGCCAGGGAGCAGCTCTACATGCAGTACTTC. Its translation: CSAREQLYMQYF.

Remarks on this clonotype: Relative to the germline gene, one junction end is altered; a read error may explain this. The chain is built from TRBV11-2 and TRBJ2-3; possibly TRBD1 or TRBD2 for D (5 bases each). CDR1 and CDR2 from the germline V gene are SGHAT and FQNNGV. The CDR3 has 14 residues. The CDR3 is CAEGAWELADTQYF. In nucleotides, the CDR3 is TGCGCCGAAGGGGCATGGGAGCTCGCAGATACACAGTATTTT.

The J gene is TRBJ2-7, the V gene TRBV11-1; the match to TRBD2 covers 8 bases. The CDR3 runs to 12 residues. V shed 9 bases and J 12 bases; nucleotides not matched to a gene: 13. The germline V gene has CDR1 SGHAT and CDR2 FQDESV (reference sequence). The CDR3 loop is CASGLAGTKPYF. In DNA form, the CDR3 reads TGTGCCAGTGGCTTAGCGGGGACAAAACCGTACTTC.

This clonotype was observed once. A read error is possible here, since a much larger clone lies one base away. The V and J genes are TRBV7-9 and TRBJ1-3; perhaps TRBD1 as D (6 bases). CDR3 length equals 16 residues. The germline V gene has CDR1 SEHNR and CDR2 FQNEAQ (reference sequence). CDR3 in amino acids: CASSLGQGISVNTIYF. CDR3 nucleotide sequence: TGTGCCAGCAGCTTAGGGCAGGGGATCTCTGTAAACACCATATATTTT.

Of note for this clonotype: A much larger clone sits a single nucleotide away, making a read error possible. The chain uses TRBV2 and TRBJ2-2; weak D call: TRBD2 (5 bases). The CDR3 runs to 12 residues. Germline V lookup: CDR1 SNHLY, CDR2 FYNNEI. The CDR3 sequence: CVSSGGGGELFF. The CDR3 DNA sequence: TGTGTCAGCAGTGGAGGTGGCGGGGAGCTGTTTTTT. Variable domain in full (rest from reference TRBV2 and TRBJ2-2): EPEVTQTPSHQVTQMGQEVILRCVPISNHLYFYWYRQILGQKVEFLVSFYNNEISEKSEIFDDQFSVERPDGSNFTLKIRSTKLEDSAMYFCVSSGGGGELFFGEGSRLTVL.

V and J are TRBV4-1 and TRBJ2-1; D is uncertain. From germline, CDR1 is MGHRA and CDR2 YSYEKL. This CDR3 has 16 residues. V lost 4 bases and J 0 bases, leaving 13 bases between the germline ends. Here the CDR3 reads CASSPQARSSYNEQFF. For the CDR3, the DNA is TGCGCCAGCAGCCCCCAAGCGCGCAGCTCCTACAATGAGCAGTTCTTC.

This clonotype appeared once. The CDR3 does not end in the conserved phenylalanine or tryptophan, so this is likely a read error. The chain combines TRBV11-2 with TRBJ2-2; D remains ambiguous. CDR1 is SGHAT, CDR2 FQNNGV, per germline. The CDR3 is 14 amino acids. CDR3 sequence (DNA): TGTGCCAGCAGCTTAAGGCAGAGCACCAGGGAGCTGTTTCTT. Translation gives CASSLRQSTRELFL.

Points on this clonotype: This likely comes from a read error, as the CDR3 has no conserved phenylalanine or tryptophan at its end. The V gene is TRBV6-6, the J gene TRBJ2-7; 7 bases agree with TRBD1. Trimming removed 7 bases from V and 0 bases from J; junction bases left unmatched: 9. The CDR3 is made up of 15 amino acids. Germline CDR1 MNHNY, CDR2 SVGAGI (reference sequence). The CDR3 DNA reads TGTGCCAGCACTTATCATCGGGACAGCTCCTACGAGCAGTACTCC. This codes for CASTYHRDSSYEQYS.

DNA of the CDR3: TGCGCCAGCAGAAAAGACAGCCTAGAGACCCAGTACTTC. Its protein is CASRKDSLETQYF. J is TRBJ2-5 and V is TRBV5-1, with D possibly matching TRBD1 (5 bases). CDR3 length: 13 residues. Germline V lookup: CDR1 SGHRS, CDR2 YFSETQ. V gave up 5 bases and J gave up 4 bases, with 12 bases separating them. Based on the CDR3 plus reference TRBV5-1 and TRBJ2-5, the full variable domain is KAGVTQTPRYLIKTRGQQVTLSCSPISGHRSVSWYQQTPGQGLQFLFEYFSETQRNKGNFPGRFSGRQFSNSRSEMNVSTLELGDSALYLCASRKDSLETQYFGPGTRLLVL.

On this clonotype itself: One junction end does not reproduce the germline sequence, and a read error may be involved. CDR3 amino acids: CASSTLAYELYF. As DNA, the CDR3 is TGTGCCAGCAGTACACTAGCCTACGAGCTGTACTTC. The rearrangement links TRBV12-3 or TRBV12-4 to TRBJ2-7; D is perhaps TRBD2 (6 bases). This CDR3 region has 12 residues.

The CDR3 is CATKPSGQGPYTQYF. CDR3 sequence (DNA): TGTGCCACCAAACCGAGCGGCCAGGGACCATATACGCAGTATTTT. The genes are TRBV2 and TRBJ2-3; tentatively, D is TRBD1 or TRBD2 (5 bases each). Germline V gene data show CDR1 as SNHLY and CDR2 as FYNNEI. CDR3 length: 15 amino acids. The ends were cut back, 10 bases at V and 7 bases at J, with 24 bases in the middle.

To note about this clonotype: The conserved phenylalanine or tryptophan is not found at the CDR3 terminus, so this likely reflects a read error. It is unclear where the CDR3 begins or ends on the DNA, so no DNA is shown, and the CDR3 is as TCRdb lists it. This chain uses TRBV6-5 with TRBJ2-7; the listed D gene, TRBD2, was not tested against the DNA. Looked up from germline, CDR1 is MNHEY and CDR2 is SVGAGI. With termini counted, the CDR3 has 15 amino acids. CDR3 sequence reads: CASSPSAGGPYERYL.

Comments on this clonotype: The junction differs from germline at one of its ends, possibly a read error. The chain joins TRBV4-1 to TRBJ1-5, with unresolved D. This CDR3 is 15 amino acids long. Germline V lookup: CDR1 MGHRA, CDR2 YSYEKL. Written as DNA, the CDR3 is TGTGCCAGCAGCCAAGATGGAGGGAGCAATCAGTCCCAGCATTTT. Translation: CASSQDGGSNQSQHF.

Comment on this clonotype: A read error is possible here, since a much larger clone lies one base away. Given the absence of the conserved phenylalanine or tryptophan at the CDR3 end, a read error is likely. The chain employs TRBV5-1 and TRBJ2-3; 9 bases fit TRBD2. This CDR3 has 15 residues. V gave up 0 bases and J gave up 1 base; unmatched junction bases: 0. Germline V gene sequence: CDR1 SGHRS, CDR2 YFSETQ. The CDR3 loop is CASSLEREGTDTQYL. As DNA, the CDR3 is TGCGCCAGCAGCTTGGAGCGGGAGGGCACAGATACGCAGTATTTA.

A single count supports this clonotype. The germline gene is not matched at one end of the junction; a read error may be the cause. This sequence joins TRBV12-3 or TRBV12-4 and TRBJ1-6, with 7 bases that match TRBD1. The CDR3 contains 15 residues. The DNA for the CDR3 is TGTGCCAACAGTTCCACGACAGGGCGTAATTCAGTCCTCCACTTT. Its translation is CANSSTTGRNSVLHF.

The chain links TRBV23-1 to TRBJ1-1; D not certain. TRBV23-1 counts as an open reading frame of uncertain function. V was clipped by 6 bases and J by 4 bases, with 15 bases between them. The length of the CDR3 is 14 residues. The CDR3 DNA reads TGCGCCAGCAGCCAAGGGCGGAGAGGCACTGAAGCTTTCTTT. This translates into CASSQGRRGTEAFF.

As to this clonotype: One base away lies a much larger clone, so this may be a sequencing read error. The chain recombines TRBV7-6 with TRBJ1-1; D may be TRBD1 (6 bases). The CDR3 spans 12 residues. Germline-derived CDR1 and CDR2 are SGHVS and FNYEAQ. CDR3 region: CAGSLGGGEAFF. CDR3 sequence (DNA): TGTGCCGGCAGCTTAGGAGGGGGTGAAGCTTTCTTT.